These T cell receptor beta chains were read from a single sample in a study of long-term antiretroviral therapy in people with HIV. Profiling relied on immunoSEQ multiplex PCR, and the TCRdb table lists in-frame clones only, not all of them. The table has fewer than 20,000 clones, around 84% seen once. The sample in question was unsorted PBMCs, obtained 0.3 years after starting antiretroviral therapy. These receptor sequences come from a woman aged 45-59 years with HIV. The CDR3 runs from the conserved cysteine through the conserved F or W. The order of the fields is V gene, J gene, D gene, clone size, CDR3 protein, CDR3 DNA. The D gene is left open where the match is weak. Some rows have no size entry. The others give once, few or many, or a class for an expanded clone.

TRBV25-1,TRBJ1-2,.,few,CASREQDSNYGYTF,TGTGCCAGCAGAGAACAGGATTCTAACTATGGCTACACCTTC
TRBV9,TRBJ1-2,.,.,CASTGTTNYGYTF,TGTGCCAGCACCGGGACCACTAACTATGGCTACACCTTC
TRBV14,TRBJ2-3,.,.,CASSPGASVSTDTQYF,TGTGCCAGCAGCCCTGGGGCCTCGGTTAGCACAGATACGCAGTATTTT
TRBV7-3,TRBJ2-4,.,.,CASSLEGTDIQYF,TGTGCCAGCAGCTTAGAGGGTACGGACATTCAGTACTTC
TRBV7-3,TRBJ1-1,TRBD1,.,CASSLRAQGATEAFF,TGTGCCAGCAGCTTAAGAGCCCAGGGGGCCACTGAAGCTTTCTTT
TRBV6-5,TRBJ1-6,TRBD1,.,CASTLTGVGNSPLHF,TGTGCCAGCACGCTAACAGGGGTAGGTAATTCACCCCTCCACTTT
TRBV7-3,TRBJ2-1,.,once,CASSSGLADEQFF,TGTGCCAGCAGCTCAGGATTAGCCGATGAGCAGTTCTTC
TRBV13,TRBJ2-3,.,.,CASSHVAGIDTQYF,TGTGCCAGCAGCCACGTCGCAGGCATTGATACGCAGTATTTT
TRBV18,TRBJ1-2,.,.,CASSPPTGGYGYTF,TGTGCCAGCTCACCACCGACGGGTGGCTATGGCTACACCTTC
TRBV13,TRBJ2-2,.,.,CASSLLTGTGELFF,TGTGCCAGCAGCTTATTAACAGGAACCGGGGAGCTGTTTTTT
TRBV5-5,TRBJ2-7,.,once,CASSLADTYEQYF,TGTGCCAGCAGCTTGGCCGACACCTACGAGCAGTACTTC